The 14 T cell receptor beta chains presented below share a single source sample, sequenced in a study of T-cell reconstitution after alpha-beta-depleted transplantation in children. Preparing the TCRbeta library involved the use of unique molecular identifiers. TCRdb called the PCR reads again in MiXCR, with one record for every CDR3 protein. This sample yields roughly 500,000 distinct CDR3 sequences, of which 30% to 35% are seen a single time; 2% to 2.5% belongs to the top ten. The specimen was PBMCs from the stem cell graft donor, collected from the stem cell graft. The source of these receptors is a human donor who donated a stem cell graft to a child with aplastic anemia.

J is TRBJ2-2 and V is TRBV28; a possible D gene is TRBD1 (5 bases). V was clipped by 4 bases and J by 2 bases, with 14 bases between them. Germline V CDR1 and CDR2: MDHEN, SYDVKM. The CDR3 is 16 amino acids. This chain's CDR3 is CASSWTLPSNTGELFF. CDR3 DNA: TGTGCCAGCAGTTGGACACTGCCCTCCAACACCGGGGAGCTGTTTTTT.

In its sample, this clonotype was seen a few times. The rearrangement joins TRBV20-1 to TRBJ1-6, with no clear D. Germline V gene sequence: CDR1 DFQATT, CDR2 SNEGSKA (reference sequence). The CDR3 totals 13 residues. V shed 4 bases and J shed 6 bases, with 10 bases lying between them. The CDR3 DNA reads as TGCAGTGCTACAGCCTCCCTTAATTCACCCCTCCACTTT. Residues: CSATASLNSPLHF.

The gene calls are TRBV20-1 and TRBJ1-5; 10 bases match TRBD1. CDR1 is DFQATT, CDR2 SNEGSKA, per germline (reference sequence). V shed 4 bases and J 3 bases; nucleotides not matched to a gene: 12. The CDR3 has 17 residues. CDR3 sequence: CSATGTGASLNNQPQHF. CDR3 coding DNA: TGCAGTGCTACCGGGACAGGGGCGTCCTTAAACAATCAGCCCCAGCATTTT.

The chain couples TRBV5-1 to TRBJ1-1; D ambiguous. The CDR3 totals 13 residues. Germline-derived CDR1 and CDR2 are SGHRS and YFSETQ. V gave up 3 bases and J gave up 5 bases, with 11 bases separating them. The CDR3 loop is CASSSYSGTEAFF. In DNA, the CDR3 is TGCGCCAGCAGCTCCTATTCCGGGACTGAAGCTTTCTTT. The full variable domain, its missing parts supplied by reference TRBV5-1 and TRBJ1-1, is KAGVTQTPRYLIKTRGQQVTLSCSPISGHRSVSWYQQTPGQGLQFLFEYFSETQRNKGNFPGRFSGRQFSNSRSEMNVSTLELGDSALYLCASSSYSGTEAFFGQGTRLTVV.

The genes are TRBV6-5 and TRBJ1-1, with a tentative D call TRBD1 (5 bases). V was clipped by 2 bases and J by 4 bases, with 17 bases between them. The length of the CDR3 is 16 residues. Germline V gives CDR1 MNHEY, CDR2 SVGAGI. The CDR3 protein is CASSYIEGTWGTEAFF. CDR3 nucleotides: TGTGCCAGCAGTTACATCGAAGGGACCTGGGGCACTGAAGCTTTCTTT.

This clonotype was seen more than once but under ten times. The gene calls are TRBV5-5 and TRBJ2-1; TRBD1 aligns across 11 bases. The V gene end was trimmed by 4 bases and the J gene end by 8 bases; junction bases not matched to a gene: 11. This CDR3 has 16 residues. The germline V gene encodes CDR1 SGHKS and CDR2 YYEKEE (reference sequence). The CDR3 region is CASSEPGTGGHHEQFF. The CDR3 DNA is TGTGCCAGCAGCGAACCCGGGACAGGGGGACATCATGAGCAGTTCTTC.

The gene calls are TRBV29-1 and TRBJ1-2; 8 bases are a match to TRBD1. The germline V gene encodes CDR1 SQVTM and CDR2 ANQGSEA. V was clipped by 3 bases and J by 1 base; unmatched bases: 4. This CDR3 comprises 14 residues. DNA for the CDR3: TGCAGCGTTGATCTGACAGGGGTTAACTATGGCTACACCTTC. The encoded protein is CSVDLTGVNYGYTF.

The gene calls are TRBV6-4 and TRBJ2-5; D is undetermined. The CDR3 has 13 amino acids. V was shortened by 4 bases and J by 5 bases, with 11 bases between the two germline ends. Germline values: CDR1 MRHNA, CDR2 SNTAGT. The CDR3 DNA is TGTGCCAGCAGTGCCCTGATGGGGGAGACCCAGTACTTC. Translated: CASSALMGETQYF.

As for this clonotype: A read error may be the cause here, since a much bigger clone is one base away. V is TRBV10-3 and J is TRBJ1-2; D unclear. The ends were cut back, 5 bases at V and 6 bases at J, with 16 bases in the middle. This CDR3 region has 14 residues. The germline CDR1 and CDR2 sequences are ENHRY and SYGVKD. This CDR3 reads CAISPELLNNGYTF. CDR3 DNA: TGTGCCATCAGTCCGGAACTCCTGAACAATGGCTACACCTTC.

The chain recombines TRBV28 with TRBJ2-7; D is perhaps TRBD1 (6 bases). Trimming removed 3 bases at V and 3 bases at J, with 15 bases between. Germline loops: CDR1 MDHEN, CDR2 SYDVKM. This CDR3 has 15 amino acids. CDR3 nucleotides: TGTGCCAGCAGTTTCACAGGGTCCTCTTACTACGAGCAGTACTTC. Residues: CASSFTGSSYYEQYF.

The genes are TRBV12-3 or TRBV12-4 and TRBJ2-2; 9 bases align to TRBD2. This CDR3 comprises 15 residues. V lost 3 bases and J lost 7; bases outside the gene matches: 6. DNA of the CDR3: TGTGCCAGCAGTTTGGGTAGCGGGGGTGGCGGGGAGCTGTTTTTT. Its protein is CASSLGSGGGGELFF.

The CDR3: CASSHLGQPKETQYF. The CDR3 DNA follows: TGTGCCAGCAGCCACCTGGGACAGCCCAAAGAGACCCAGTACTTC. The chain couples TRBV14 to TRBJ2-5; 7 bases fit TRBD1. Trimming took 3 bases from V and 3 from J; bases not matched to a gene: 7. Germline loops: CDR1 SGHDN, CDR2 FVKESK. CDR3 length equals 15 residues.

V gene TRBV25-1 combines with J gene TRBJ2-1, with a possible D match to TRBD2 (6 bases). V lost 3 bases to trimming and J lost 0 bases, with 12 bases between them. Per the germline V gene, CDR1 is MGHDK and CDR2 is SYGVNS. CDR3 size: 16 residues. CDR3 DNA sequence: TGTGCCAGCAGTGACTTTAGCGGTGACTCCTACAATGAGCAGTTCTTC. It codes for CASSDFSGDSYNEQFF.

The chain is built from TRBV6-2 or TRBV6-3 and TRBJ2-3, with D perhaps TRBD2 (5 bases). Germline values: CDR1 MNHEY, CDR2 SVGEGT. The CDR3 runs 14 residues. Trimming pared 6 bases from V and 5 bases from J, leaving 15 bases between. This CDR3 is CASSPDPAGDTQYF. In DNA, the CDR3 is TGTGCCAGCAGCCCAGACCCGGCGGGAGATACGCAGTATTTT.